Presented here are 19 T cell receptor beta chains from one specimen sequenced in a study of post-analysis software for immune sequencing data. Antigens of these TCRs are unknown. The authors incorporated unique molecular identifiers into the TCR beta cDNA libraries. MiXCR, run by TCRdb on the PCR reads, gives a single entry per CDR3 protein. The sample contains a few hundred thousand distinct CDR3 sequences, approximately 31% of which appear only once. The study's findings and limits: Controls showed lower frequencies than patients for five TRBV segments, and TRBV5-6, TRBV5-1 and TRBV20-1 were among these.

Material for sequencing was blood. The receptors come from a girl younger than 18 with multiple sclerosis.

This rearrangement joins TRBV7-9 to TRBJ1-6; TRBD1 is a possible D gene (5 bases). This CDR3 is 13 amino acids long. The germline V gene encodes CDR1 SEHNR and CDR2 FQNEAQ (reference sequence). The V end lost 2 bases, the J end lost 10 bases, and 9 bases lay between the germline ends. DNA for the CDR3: TGTGCCAGCAGCTTAATCAGGGACTCACCCCTCCACTTT. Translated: CASSLIRDSPLHF.

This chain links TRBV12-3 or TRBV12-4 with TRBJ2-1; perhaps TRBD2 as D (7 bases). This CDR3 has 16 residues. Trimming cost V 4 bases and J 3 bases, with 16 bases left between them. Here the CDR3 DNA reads TGTGCCAGCAGTTGGATTGGGGGGGGCCTCTACAATGAGCAGTTCTTC. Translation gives CASSWIGGGLYNEQFF.

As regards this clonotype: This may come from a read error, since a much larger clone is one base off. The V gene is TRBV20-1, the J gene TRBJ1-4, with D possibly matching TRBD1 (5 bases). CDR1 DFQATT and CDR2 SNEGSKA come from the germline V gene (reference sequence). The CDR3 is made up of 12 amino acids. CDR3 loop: CGARWPGEKLFF. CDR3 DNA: TGCGGTGCTAGATGGCCAGGGGAAAAACTGTTTTTT.

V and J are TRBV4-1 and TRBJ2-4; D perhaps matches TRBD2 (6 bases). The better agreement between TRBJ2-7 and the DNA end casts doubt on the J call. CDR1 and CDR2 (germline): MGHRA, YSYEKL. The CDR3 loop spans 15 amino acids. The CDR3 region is CASSQDSGTSYEQYF. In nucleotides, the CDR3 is TGCGCCAGCAGCCAAGATAGCGGTACCTCCTACGAGCAGTACTTC.

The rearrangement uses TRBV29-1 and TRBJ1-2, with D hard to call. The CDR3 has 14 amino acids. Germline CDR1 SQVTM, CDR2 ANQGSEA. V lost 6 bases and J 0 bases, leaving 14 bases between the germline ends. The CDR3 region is CSVDTDGANYGYTF. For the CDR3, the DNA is TGCAGCGTCGATACCGACGGAGCTAACTATGGCTACACCTTC.

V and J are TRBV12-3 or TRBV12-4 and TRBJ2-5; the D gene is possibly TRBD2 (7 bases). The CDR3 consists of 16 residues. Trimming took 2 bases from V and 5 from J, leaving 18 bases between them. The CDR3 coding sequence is TGTGCCAGCAGTTTAATGGGGGGGGCTGTGACGGAGACCCAGTACTTC. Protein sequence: CASSLMGGAVTETQYF.

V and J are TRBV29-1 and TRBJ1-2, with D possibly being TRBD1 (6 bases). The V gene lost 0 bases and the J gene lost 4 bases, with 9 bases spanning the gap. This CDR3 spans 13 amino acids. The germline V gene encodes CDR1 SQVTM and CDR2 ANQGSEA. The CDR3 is CSVEDRGAYGYTF. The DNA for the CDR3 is TGCAGCGTTGAAGATCGGGGGGCCTATGGCTACACCTTC.

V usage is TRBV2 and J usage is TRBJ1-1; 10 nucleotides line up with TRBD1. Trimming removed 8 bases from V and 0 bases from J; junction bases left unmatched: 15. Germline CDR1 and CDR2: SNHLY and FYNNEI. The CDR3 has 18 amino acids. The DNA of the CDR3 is TGTGCCAGCCGACACATACCCTTGGGACAGGGGATGAACACTGAAGCTTTCTTT. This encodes CASRHIPLGQGMNTEAFF.

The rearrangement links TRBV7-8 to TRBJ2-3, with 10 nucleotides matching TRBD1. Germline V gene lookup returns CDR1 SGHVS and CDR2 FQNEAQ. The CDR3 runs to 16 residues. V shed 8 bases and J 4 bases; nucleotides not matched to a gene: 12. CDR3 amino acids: CASRDRQGAAADTQYF. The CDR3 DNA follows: TGTGCCAGCCGGGATCGACAGGGGGCGGCGGCAGATACGCAGTATTTT.

CDR3 loop: CASSSLTALQDTQYF. The CDR3 DNA reads TGCGCCAGCAGCTCTTTGACAGCTCTACAAGATACGCAGTATTTT. The chain carries TRBV5-1 and TRBJ2-3; a possible D gene is TRBD1 (5 bases). V lost 3 bases and J 5 bases, leaving 16 bases between the germline ends. The CDR3 contains 15 residues. Germline V lookup: CDR1 SGHRS, CDR2 YFSETQ.

In DNA form, the CDR3 reads TGTGCCAGCAGCATCCTAGTCGGAGAGACCCAGTACTTC. Its protein product is CASSILVGETQYF. J is TRBJ2-5 and V is TRBV7-9; D is ambiguous. Germline loops: CDR1 SEHNR, CDR2 FQNEAQ (reference sequence). Trimming cost V 5 bases and J 4 bases, with 11 bases left between them. The CDR3 has 13 residues. Full variable domain (missing parts from reference TRBV7-9 and TRBJ2-5): DTGVSQNPRHKITKRGQNVTFRCDPISEHNRLYWYRQTLGQGPEFLTYFQNEAQLEKSRLLSDRFSAERPKGSFSTLEIQRTEQGDSAMYLCASSILVGETQYFGPGTRLLVL.

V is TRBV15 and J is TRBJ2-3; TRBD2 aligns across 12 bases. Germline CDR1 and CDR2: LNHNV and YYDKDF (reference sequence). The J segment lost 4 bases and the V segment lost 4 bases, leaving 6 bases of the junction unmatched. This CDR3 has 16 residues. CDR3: CATSTGLAGSADTQYF. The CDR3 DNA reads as TGTGCCACCAGCACCGGACTAGCGGGGTCGGCAGATACGCAGTATTTT.

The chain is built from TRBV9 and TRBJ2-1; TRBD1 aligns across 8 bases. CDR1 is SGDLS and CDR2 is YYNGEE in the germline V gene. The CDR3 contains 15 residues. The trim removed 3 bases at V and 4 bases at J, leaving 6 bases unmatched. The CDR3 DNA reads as TGTGCCAGCAGCGGTCCTGGGACAGGTTACAATGAGCAGTTCTTC. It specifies CASSGPGTGYNEQFF.

The CDR3 here is CASSLVGAMNTEAFF. The CDR3 nucleotides are TGTGCCAGCAGCTTGGTGGGGGCCATGAACACTGAAGCTTTCTTT. The chain joins TRBV5-4 to TRBJ1-1; D might be TRBD1 (6 bases). V was clipped by 0 bases and J by 0 bases, with 9 bases between them. Germline assignment: CDR1 SGHNT and CDR2 YYREEE (reference sequence). CDR3 size: 15 residues. The complete variable domain, with remaining parts taken from reference TRBV5-4 and TRBJ1-1, reads ETGVTQSPTHLIKTRGQQVTLRCSSQSGHNTVSWYQQALGQGPQFIFQYYREEENGRGNFPPRFSGLQFPNYSSELNVNALELDDSALYLCASSLVGAMNTEAFFGQGTRLTVV.

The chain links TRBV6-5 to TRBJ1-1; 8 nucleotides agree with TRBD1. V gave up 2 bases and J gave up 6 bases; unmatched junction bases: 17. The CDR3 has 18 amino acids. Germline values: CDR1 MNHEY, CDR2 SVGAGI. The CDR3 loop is CASSYGLGTGKLGAEAFF. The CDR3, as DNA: TGTGCCAGCAGTTACGGTTTGGGGACAGGAAAGTTGGGCGCTGAAGCTTTCTTT.

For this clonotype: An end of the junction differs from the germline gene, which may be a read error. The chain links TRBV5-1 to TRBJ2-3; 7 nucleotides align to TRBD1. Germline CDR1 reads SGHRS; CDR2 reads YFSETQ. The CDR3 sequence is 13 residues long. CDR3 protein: CASNRDSKDTQYF. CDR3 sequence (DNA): TGCGCCAGCAACCGGGACAGCAAAGATACGCAGTATTTT. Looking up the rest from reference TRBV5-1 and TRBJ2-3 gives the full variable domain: KAGVTQTPRYLIKTRGQQVTLSCSPISGHRSVSWYQQTPGQGLQFLFEYFSETQRNKGNFPGRFSGRQFSNSRSEMNVSTLELGDSALYLCASNRDSKDTQYFGPGTRLTVL.

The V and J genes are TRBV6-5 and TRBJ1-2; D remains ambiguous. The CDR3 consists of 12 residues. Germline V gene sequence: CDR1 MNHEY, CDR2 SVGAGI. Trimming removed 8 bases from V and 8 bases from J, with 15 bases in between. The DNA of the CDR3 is TGTGCCAGCGGCAAGGGAAGTCGAGGCTACACCTTC. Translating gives CASGKGSRGYTF.

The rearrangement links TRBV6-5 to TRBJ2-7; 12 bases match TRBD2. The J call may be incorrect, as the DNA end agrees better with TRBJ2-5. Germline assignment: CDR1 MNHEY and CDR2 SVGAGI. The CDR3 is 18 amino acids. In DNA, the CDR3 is TGTGCCAGCAGTTACCTCCGACTAGCGGGGGCTACTAGGGAGACCCAGTACTTC. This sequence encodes CASSYLRLAGATRETQYF.

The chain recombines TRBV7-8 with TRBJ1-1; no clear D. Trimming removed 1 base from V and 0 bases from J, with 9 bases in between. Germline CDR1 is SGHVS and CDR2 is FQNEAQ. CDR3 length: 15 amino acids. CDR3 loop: CASSLDGRVNTEAFF. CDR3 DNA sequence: TGTGCCAGCAGCTTAGATGGTAGGGTGAACACTGAAGCTTTCTTT.